The present TCR beta chain was sequenced within a study of radiation and T cells in renal cell carcinoma (TCRdb year 2020). In terms of the full investigation: A total of roughly 53 samples underwent TCR beta sequencing, made up of approximately 26 tumors and around 27 peripheral blood samples. Across all 55 or so samples, under 5 million unique CDR3 nucleotide sequences, encoding 2 million to 3 million unique CDR3 amino acid sequences, were identified. The last blood draw happened 4 weeks after radiation, timed to coincide with nephrectomy. Findings and caveats that apply to the study as a whole: Because pretreatment tumor biopsies were not available, the study could not determine whether clonotypes were already present within the tumor at baseline. Blood repertoire dynamics were not followed beyond 4 weeks after treatment. Because the trial had a single-armed design, the trial could not examine how radiation dose or scheduling affected the TCR repertoire. An increase in top tumor clonotypes in blood was observed from baseline to 2 weeks post-radiation, followed by contraction by 4 weeks, which was taken to suggest transient expansion of tumor-resident clones.

For this clone: Its antigen remains undetermined. Per-nucleotide qualities are absent, and no much larger clonotype sits a single base away.

TCR beta libraries were generated from genomic DNA with the immunoSEQ kit, following the manufacturer's recommendations. For library preparation, a first multiplex PCR was performed with proprietary primers, followed by a second PCR in which unique barcodes were added, and bead cleanups were performed after each round. Each sample batch included a kit-provided positive control reaction and a negative control reaction. The final libraries underwent checking on an Agilent 4200 TapeStation D1000 ScreenTape, volumetric pooling, and quantification by qPCR. Sequencing ran on an Illumina NextSeq500 with a MidOutput 150-cycle cartridge, using 156 Read1 and 15 Index1 cycles with kit custom primers. The pooled library was loaded at about 0.93 pM with around 22% PhiX control spiked in. The published analysis was carried out like this. The vendor-processed data were analyzed in R, and a clonotype was defined as all T cells that share the same CDR3 nucleotide sequence. For clone abundance analyses, frequencies were normalized to the 10,000 most abundant clones in each sample. Public T cell clones, averaging fewer than five per sample, were removed before analysis. Tumor-enriched and baseline blood-enriched clonotypes were defined by at least a 32-fold difference in abundance between compartments. A beta-binomial differential abundance model was used to identify clonotypes that were expanded or contracted between blood time points. Tumor-blood repertoire similarity was measured with the Baroni-Urbani and Buser coefficient, and group comparisons used two-tailed Wilcoxon tests in R. Sourced from immuneACCESS, this table was stored by TCRdb with only in-frame sequences that have V and J called. A share of the clones is absent; for the studies checked, an unresolved V gene accounts for under half, and the remainder has no known explanation. The V and J calls and clone size come from that table; D and trimming were worked out from the DNA. The sample data list under 35,000 clones, and approximately 84% of these were observed just once. The ten largest make up roughly 30% of the sample.

Read against the paper, the sample's time point label means: blood 4 weeks post-SBRT, at nephrectomy. The treatment or condition label for this specimen denotes: 15 Gy SBRT to primary tumor, nephrectomy 4 weeks later. The samples were obtained from a clinical trial, where primary renal cell carcinomas were treated with 15 Gy stereotactic body radiation therapy and then removed by nephrectomy 4 weeks afterward. To follow tumor-enriched clonotypes, serial peripheral blood was collected from radiation-treated patients at baseline and at 2 weeks and 4 weeks after SBRT. Renal cell carcinoma with clear cell pathology was present in all patients. The QIAamp DNA Blood Mini Kit (Qiagen) was used to prepare genomic DNA for TCR sequencing. The analyses included just those samples that passed every quality control check. According to the germline V gene, CDR1 reads MGHRA and CDR2 reads YSYEKL. The CDR3 runs 16 residues from the cysteine to the phenylalanine. Left in the record is the CDR3 DNA by itself, 48 bases read in frame from the first base. Trimming accounts for 5 bases at V and 6 bases at J, while the number of junction bases matched to no gene is 10.

The receptor was isolated from a man in his 60s with renal cell carcinoma. The chain was built from TRBV4-1 and TRBJ2-7; the junction holds 13 bases that match TRBD2. Source: blood, taken from a patient whose treatment included radiotherapy and nephrectomy. The CDR3 protein sequence reads: CASSSRQGLAGIEQYF. The DNA sequence is as follows: TGCGCCAGCAGCTCGCGACAGGGACTAGCGGGAATCGAGCAGTACTTC.